The T cell receptor (beta chain) under discussion was sequenced for a study of T cells in women clearing cervical HPV infection. Study findings and constraints: Repertoire richness, not evenness, was significantly elevated in CIN3+ cases versus controls.

Assay used: immunoSEQ multiplex PCR; TCRdb lists only in-frame clones, some missing. Here the sample table reports 20,000 or so clones. HPV was found by MY09/MY11 PCR and dot-blot genotyping. A note on this clone: Its antigen is unknown.

The sequencing input was blood buffy coat. The source is a woman between 18 and 69 years old with a cervical HPV16 infection that either progressed to CIN3+ or cleared (not recorded which).

CDR3 sequence: CASSPGGSNTEAFF. CDR3 DNA (partial): TGTGCCAGCAGCCCAGGGGGCTCGAACACTGAA. The chain carries TRBV2 and TRBJ1-1; 8 positions match TRBD1. The read terminates 3 residues ahead of where the CDR3 ends, so the germline J gene completes it. This CDR3 comprises 14 residues. The J segment lost 1 base and the V segment lost 6 bases, leaving 4 bases of the junction unmatched. Germline V gene lookup returns CDR1 SNHLY and CDR2 FYNNEI.